This T cell receptor (beta chain) was retrieved from a study of blood T cell repertoires in COVID-19. Study as a whole: Samples representing acute and convalescent COVID-19 were sourced from the United States, Italy and Spain. T cells, B-cell-depleted T cells, or PBMCs supplied cDNA or gDNA.

Trimming took 8 bases from V and 6 from J; bases not matched to a gene: 10. The germline gives CDR1 ENHRY, CDR2 SYGVKD. The length of the CDR3 is 13 residues. Some clones are missing from TCRdb's copy, which holds only in-frame ones; the method was immunoSEQ multiplex PCR. In the table there are about 330,000 clones, around 83% of which are singletons. The chain joins TRBV10-3 to TRBJ2-7; 7 positions agree with TRBD2. Sequenced input: peripheral blood. This sequence was found in a woman aged 50 to 60 with acute or convalescent COVID-19. The CDR3 region has the DNA TGTGCCATCGAAAGCGGGATCGGGCGCGAGCAGTACTTC. It translates to CAIESGIGREQYF.